This T cell receptor (beta chain) was recovered during a study of blood T cell repertoires in COVID-19. Study at large: The United States, Italy and Spain supplied acute and convalescent COVID-19 samples. PBMCs, B-cell-depleted T cells, or T cells provided the cDNA or gDNA that made up the material.

Methods used by the authors: The authors estimated nucleated cell counts from reference gene primer amplification. Data came from immunoSEQ multiplex PCR; TCRdb stores just in-frame clones and leaves some out. V and J calls and clone size are as listed in that table; D and trimming were resolved from the DNA. Among under 75,000 clones listed, 80% to 90% were seen once. Sequenced sample: peripheral blood. This TCR came from a human donor in a cohort sampled during active COVID-19.

The CDR3 sequence is CATSGAGSPYEQYF. For the CDR3, the DNA is TGTGCCACCAGTGGTGCGGGGTCCCCCTACGAGCAGTACTTC. The chain recombines TRBV24-1 with TRBJ2-7, with D possibly being TRBD2 (6 bases). The V end was cut by 5 bases, the J end by 2 bases, with 12 bases between. CDR3 length equals 14 residues. CDR1 is KGHDR and CDR2 is SFDVKD in the germline V gene.